This TCR beta chain stems from a study of T cells in Graves' hyperthyroidism and ophthalmopathy. Study information: Initial diagnosis, before any treatment, was when peripheral blood was collected.

The CDR3 runs 16 residues. J was trimmed by 1 base and V by 1 base; bases with no gene match: 5. Germline V gene data show CDR1 as MGHRA and CDR2 as YSYEKL. Template material for amplifying TCR beta CDR3 regions consisted of RNA transcripts. The study used the HTBI primer set for a first-round RT-PCR of the TCR CDR3. TCRdb itself ran the multiplex PCR reads through MiXCR, one entry per CDR3 protein. Counted here are 530,000 or so distinct CDR3 sequences, approximately 25% occurring once; the ten biggest clones make up around 11%. This clonotype was seen at least ten times. Reasons for excluding patients were uncontrolled infection, other autoimmune disease, pregnancy or lactation.

Input material: blood. The receptor's source is a woman aged 25 to 45 with Graves' ophthalmopathy. V gene TRBV4-1 combines with J gene TRBJ2-7; 9 bases fit TRBD1. For the CDR3, the DNA is TGCGCCAGCAGCCAAGGCCCTGGGACAGGGTCCTACGAGCAGTACTTC. It is translated as CASSQGPGTGSYEQYF.